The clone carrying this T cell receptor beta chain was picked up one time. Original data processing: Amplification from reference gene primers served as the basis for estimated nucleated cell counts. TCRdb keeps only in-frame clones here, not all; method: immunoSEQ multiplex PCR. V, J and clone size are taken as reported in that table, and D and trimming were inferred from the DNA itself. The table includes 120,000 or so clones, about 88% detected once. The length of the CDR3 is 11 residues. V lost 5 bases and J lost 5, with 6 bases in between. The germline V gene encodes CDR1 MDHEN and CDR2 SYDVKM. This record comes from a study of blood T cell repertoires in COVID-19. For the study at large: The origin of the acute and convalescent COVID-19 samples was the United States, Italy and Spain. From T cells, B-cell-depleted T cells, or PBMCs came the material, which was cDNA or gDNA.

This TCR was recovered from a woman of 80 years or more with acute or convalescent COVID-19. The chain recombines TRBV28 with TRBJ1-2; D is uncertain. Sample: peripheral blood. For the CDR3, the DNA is TGTGCCAGCAGTCTCTATTATGGCTACACCTTC. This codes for CASSLYYGYTF.